This T cell receptor (beta chain) was sequenced during a study of blood T cell repertoires in COVID-19. For the study at large: Samples taken during acute and convalescent COVID-19 were collected in the United States, Italy and Spain. Nucleic acid was either cDNA or gDNA, and it came from T cells, B-cell-depleted T cells, or PBMCs.

Germline trimming cut 2 bases from V and 5 bases from J; bases unmatched to any gene: 7. The CDR3 is 15 amino acids. Per the germline V gene, CDR1 is KGHDR and CDR2 is SFDVKD. In the original analysis: Amplified reference gene primers provided the basis for estimating nucleated cell counts. This table comes from immunoSEQ multiplex PCR, and its TCRdb copy is limited to in-frame clones, with some not included. Clonal size and the V and J genes are those of that table, whereas D and trimming came from the DNA. The sample consists of 200,000 to 300,000 clones, roughly 87% of them appearing once. The sample comprised peripheral blood. The sequence was obtained from a man aged 60-69 years who had recovered from COVID-19. The chain has TRBV24-1 and TRBJ1-1, with 7 bases identical to TRBD1. The DNA for the CDR3 is TGTGCCACCAGTGATTCCAGGGGGGCAGGGACTGAAGCTTTCTTT. Translating it yields CATSDSRGAGTEAFF.